Reported below is one T cell receptor (beta chain). Its antigen is currently unknown. This sample is drawn from a study of monozygotic twins with inflammatory bowel disease. Study-level points and caveats: Varying immunosuppressive regimens may have increased patient repertoire variability. Among IBD patients, TCRbeta diversity (inverse Simpson) was lower than in healthy co-twins. Repertoire similarity was not found to differ between concordant and discordant twins, possibly from limited power.

Used for each TCR library was approximately 3.5 ug of total RNA. For each CDR3 protein, TCRdb gives one entry from its re-call of the 5' RACE reads, without DNA. Its clone listing holds some 400,000 distinct CDR3 sequences. The germline V gene has CDR1 DFQATT and CDR2 SNEGSKA (reference sequence). This CDR3 has 12 residues. The chain employs TRBV20-1 and TRBJ1-5. Sequencing was performed on blood. The clonotype comes from a human donor with ulcerative colitis or Crohn's disease, or a healthy co-twin of an affected twin (not recorded which). CDR3 loop: CSARREHQPQHF.